This T cell receptor (beta chain) was observed in a study of lymphopenia after photon versus proton radiotherapy. Study findings and constraints: Authors raise, but do not show, better survival with proton therapy.

Profiling relied on immunoSEQ multiplex PCR, and the TCRdb table lists in-frame clones only, not all of them. Here the sample spans roughly 30,000 clones, roughly 89% being singletons. The CDR3 length is 15 residues. Between the trimmed V and J ends, which lost 0 bases and 7 bases, there was a span of 14 bases. The germline gives CDR1 MNHEY, CDR2 SVGAGI. In regard to this clone: Antigen unknown.

This TCR was sampled from a woman aged 55-69 years with cholangiocarcinoma. Some clones in this sample may be carry-over from other donors' samples. The input for sequencing was peripheral blood, taken from a patient treated with proton-based radiotherapy. The V call is TRBV6-5, the J call TRBJ2-3, with D perhaps being TRBD1 or TRBD2 (5 bases each). This CDR3 is CASSYSGRGPHTQYF. CDR3 sequence (DNA): TGTGCCAGCAGTTACTCGGGGCGAGGGCCGCATACGCAGTATTTT.